The 23 T cell receptor beta chains below were found in one sample sequenced in a study of blood T cell repertoires in COVID-19 (dated by TCRdb to 2020 to 2021). The receptor library was made with the immunoSEQ multiplex PCR assay. The immuneACCESS repertoire file appears here via TCRdb, limited to in-frame rearrangements. These files lack a portion of the clones; in checked studies, under half of the deficit traces to unresolved V genes, and the cause of the others is not known. Recorded for this sample are 90,000 to 140,000 clones; approximately 78% of them occurred a single time. Less than 20% of the sample is held by the ten biggest clonotypes. The sequenced sample consisted of peripheral blood. The receptors originated from a woman of 80 years or more with acute or convalescent COVID-19.

This chain links TRBV5-6 with TRBJ2-7, with no clear D. This CDR3 is 13 amino acids long. V was cut by 4 bases and J by 6 bases, with 14 bases left in between. Per the germline V gene, CDR1 is SGHDT and CDR2 is YYEEEE. In DNA, the CDR3 is TGTGCCAGCAGCCCTATCCGTGTCTCCGAGCAGTACTTC. Amino acids: CASSPIRVSEQYF.

This sequence joins TRBV11-3 and TRBJ2-3, with D possibly TRBD1 on 5 matching bases. Per germline, CDR1 SGHNT and CDR2 YENEEA. This CDR3 spans 18 amino acids. Trimming removed 0 bases at V and 0 bases at J, with 16 bases between. The CDR3 here is CASSLDPVGPPSTDTQYF. The CDR3 bases are TGTGCCAGCAGCTTAGATCCAGTGGGGCCGCCTAGCACAGATACGCAGTATTTT.

This clone has just one count. The chain is built from TRBV11-3 and TRBJ2-1; 7 bases map to TRBD1. The CDR3 contains 14 residues. With 4 bases clipped from V and 7 bases from J, the junction kept 7 bases outside the gene matches. Looked up from germline, CDR1 is SGHNT and CDR2 is YENEEA. The CDR3 coding sequence is TGTGCCAGCAGCTCAACAGGGGTGAATAATGAGCAGTTCTTC. Its protein product is CASSSTGVNNEQFF.

This chain connects TRBV2 to TRBJ2-5; 9 bases line up with TRBD2. This CDR3 spans 14 amino acids. CDR1 and CDR2 from the germline V gene are SNHLY and FYNNEI. Trimming removed 5 bases from V and 5 bases from J; junction bases left unmatched: 6. The CDR3 region is CASSLGREGETQYF. CDR3 bases: TGTGCCAGCAGTTTAGGGCGGGAGGGGGAGACCCAGTACTTC.

Only a few counts were recorded for this clone. The V call is TRBV7-2, the J call TRBJ2-1; 14 bases are shared with TRBD2. CDR3 length equals 16 residues. Germline CDR1 is SGHTA and CDR2 is FQGNSA. After removal of 1 base from V and 6 bases from J, the junction contained 2 bases not matched to a gene. In nucleotides, the CDR3 is TGTGCCAGCAGCTTAGGACTAGCGGGAGGGGGCAATGAGCAGTTCTTC. Protein: CASSLGLAGGGNEQFF.

The V call is TRBV9, the J call TRBJ2-7; 7 bases fit TRBD2. From germline, CDR1 is SGDLS and CDR2 YYNGEE. J gave up 3 bases and V 0 bases, and 3 bases lay outside the gene matches. This CDR3 is built from 14 residues. The CDR3 DNA sequence: TGTGCCAGCAGCGTAGCCGGGACTAACTACGAGCAGTACTTC. It codes for CASSVAGTNYEQYF.

The rearrangement joins TRBV28 to TRBJ1-5; 8 nucleotides align to TRBD1. The CDR3 length is 16 residues. The V and J ends lost 5 bases and 7 bases, in that order; junction bases with no gene match: 13. Germline V gene data show CDR1 as MDHEN and CDR2 as SYDVKM. The DNA for the CDR3 is TGTGCCAGCAGTCCGCAGGGCAGGGGGCTTGGGCAGCCCCAGCATTTT. Translation: CASSPQGRGLGQPQHF.

The rearrangement joins TRBV19 to TRBJ1-5; D unresolved. Trimming pared 6 bases from V and 2 bases from J, leaving 14 bases between. The germline V gene has CDR1 LNHDA and CDR2 SQIVND (reference sequence). The CDR3 totals 15 residues. The CDR3 sequence: CASSTSSGGNQPQHF. CDR3 bases: TGTGCCAGTAGCACCTCCTCGGGTGGCAATCAGCCCCAGCATTTT.

V usage is TRBV25-1 and J usage is TRBJ1-2, with 7 bases that match TRBD1. With V trimmed by 4 bases and J by 7 bases, 12 bases remained unmatched. Germline lookup yields CDR1 MGHDK and CDR2 SYGVNS. The CDR3 loop spans 15 amino acids. The CDR3 nucleotides read TGTGCCAGCAGTGCCCAAGGGGGCGCAGGCACTGGCTACACCTTC. Its translation: CASSAQGGAGTGYTF.

V gene TRBV28 combines with J gene TRBJ1-4, with 8 bases that match TRBD1. V lost 5 bases, J lost 4 bases, and 3 bases stayed unmatched. CDR1 is MDHEN, CDR2 SYDVKM, per germline. The CDR3 length is 14 residues. The CDR3 loop reads CASSVQGGNEKLFF. CDR3 DNA sequence: TGTGCCAGCAGTGTACAGGGGGGTAATGAAAAACTGTTTTTT.

The chain carries TRBV5-4 and TRBJ2-2; 11 nucleotides line up with TRBD2. This CDR3 is 14 amino acids long. With V trimmed by 10 bases and J by 4 bases, 6 bases remained unmatched. Germline V gene sequence: CDR1 SGHNT, CDR2 YYREEE (reference sequence). CDR3 nucleotide sequence: TGTGCCGGGGCTAGCGGGGGGCTCACCGGGGAGCTGTTTTTT. It codes for CAGASGGLTGELFF.

This clone was seen only once. This rearrangement joins TRBV25-1 to TRBJ2-1, with 9 bases fitting TRBD2. This CDR3 spans 18 amino acids. Per the germline V gene, CDR1 is MGHDK and CDR2 is SYGVNS. V shed 1 base, J shed 4 bases, and the junction held 11 bases outside the gene matches. CDR3 sequence (DNA): TGTGCCAGCAGTGAATCCCCTCCTTCTAGCGGGGATTACAATGAGCAGTTCTTC. Its protein is CASSESPPSSGDYNEQFF.

This clone appeared once. The chain employs TRBV9 and TRBJ1-1, with 7 bases aligning to TRBD1. The germline CDR1 and CDR2 sequences are SGDLS and YYNGEE. With 0 bases clipped from V and 1 base from J, the junction kept 3 bases outside the gene matches. The CDR3 totals 15 residues. In DNA, the CDR3 is TGTGCCAGCAGCGTAGTTGACAGGGCGAACACTGAAGCTTTCTTT. Protein sequence: CASSVVDRANTEAFF.

The rearrangement links TRBV6-5 to TRBJ2-7, with 7 bases fitting TRBD2. This CDR3 is built from 15 residues. V was clipped by 9 bases and J by 6 bases; unmatched bases: 17. CDR1 and CDR2 from the germline V gene are MNHEY and SVGAGI. The CDR3 loop reads CASKGGRYTTGEQYF. The CDR3 nucleotides read TGTGCCAGTAAGGGAGGGAGGTATACGACGGGCGAGCAGTACTTC.

The V and J genes are TRBV5-1 and TRBJ2-1; TRBD1 matches 7 bases. This CDR3 has 13 amino acids. V was pared by 0 bases and J by 7 bases, with 1 base of the junction left unmatched. CDR1 is SGHRS, CDR2 YFSETQ, per germline. The CDR3 region has the DNA TGCGCCAGCAGCTTGGGGACAGGAAATGAGCAGTTCTTC. This gives the protein CASSLGTGNEQFF.

The chain couples TRBV25-1 to TRBJ2-7; D is unclear. The CDR3 sequence is 12 residues long. V was shortened by 7 bases and J by 6 bases, with 13 bases between the two germline ends. The germline V gene has CDR1 MGHDK and CDR2 SYGVNS. This CDR3 is CASTVGSGEQYF. The CDR3, as DNA: TGTGCCAGCACGGTTGGGTCGGGCGAGCAGTACTTC.

This rearrangement joins TRBV7-8 to TRBJ1-5; D is possibly TRBD1 (6 bases). This CDR3 is 16 amino acids long. V was pared by 5 bases and J by 4 bases, with 18 bases between. Germline CDR1 reads SGHVS; CDR2 reads FQNEAQ. CDR3 region: CASSILWGQGNQPQHF. CDR3 sequence (DNA): TGTGCCAGCAGCATACTCTGGGGGCAGGGTAATCAGCCCCAGCATTTT.

The rearrangement links TRBV7-9 to TRBJ2-1; perhaps TRBD2 as D (5 bases). V lost 1 base to trimming and J lost 7 bases, with 14 bases between them. The CDR3 runs 15 residues. The germline V gene encodes CDR1 SEHNR and CDR2 FQNEAQ (reference sequence). In DNA, the CDR3 is TGTGCCAGCAGCTTAGTGGCGGCTAGAGGGAATGAGCAGTTCTTC. This codes for CASSLVAARGNEQFF.

This sequence joins TRBV7-9 and TRBJ2-1; TRBD2 aligns across 13 bases. From germline, CDR1 is SEHNR and CDR2 FQNEAQ (reference sequence). The CDR3 extends over 18 amino acids. V shed 5 bases and J 4 bases; nucleotides not matched to a gene: 11. CDR3 amino acids: CASSGRGLAGVGYNEQFF. In DNA, the CDR3 is TGTGCCAGCAGCGGCCGAGGACTAGCGGGAGTTGGGTACAATGAGCAGTTCTTC.

In nucleotides, the CDR3 is TGTGCGGTCGAGACAGTCATCACCGGGGAGCTGTTTTTT. Its translation is CAVETVITGELFF. The rearrangement links TRBV3-1 (or the pseudogene TRBV3-2) to TRBJ2-2, with D maybe TRBD1 (5 bases). The CDR3 consists of 13 residues. Germline loops: CDR1 LGHDT, CDR2 YNNKEL (reference sequence).

The chain is built from TRBV28 and TRBJ1-5; 8 bases are shared with TRBD1. Germline V gene lookup returns CDR1 MDHEN and CDR2 SYDVKM. This CDR3 is 15 amino acids long. J was trimmed by 2 bases and V by 8 bases; bases with no gene match: 8. CDR3 nucleotides: TGTGCCAGCTCTTTTCGGGGACAGGGCAATCAGCCCCAGCATTTT. Its protein product is CASSFRGQGNQPQHF.

The chain uses TRBV6-6 and TRBJ2-2; D is possibly TRBD2 (6 bases). The CDR3 runs 15 residues. V was pared by 5 bases and J by 2 bases, with 12 bases between. The germline V gene has CDR1 MNHNY and CDR2 SVGAGI (reference sequence). The CDR3 here is CASSASEGNTGELFF. CDR3 coding DNA: TGTGCCAGCAGTGCGTCGGAGGGAAACACCGGGGAGCTGTTTTTT.

The chain combines TRBV27 with TRBJ2-3; D perhaps matches TRBD2 (5 bases). The CDR3 extends over 11 amino acids. Germline V gives CDR1 MNHEY, CDR2 SMNVEV (reference sequence). Between the trimmed V and J ends, which lost 4 bases and 12 bases, there was a span of 11 bases. CDR3 region: CASSSTMSQYF. Here the CDR3 DNA reads TGTGCCAGCAGTTCGACTATGTCCCAGTATTTT.